This TCR beta chain was profiled in a study of blood T cell repertoires in COVID-19. Overall study: COVID-19 samples collected from the United States, Italy and Spain covered acute and convalescent phases. The cDNA or gDNA used as material had been derived from T cells, B-cell-depleted T cells, or PBMCs.

In germline, CDR1 is ENHRY, CDR2 SYGVKD. The CDR3 spans 14 residues. The V gene lost 0 bases and the J gene lost 7 bases, with 12 bases spanning the gap. The protocol was immunoSEQ multiplex PCR, while the TCRdb copy is restricted to in-frame clones and leaves out a portion. The sample includes 150,000 to 190,000 clones, 80% to 90% seen only once; the top ten take around 7.9%. Symptom resolution, clearance, or two negative PCRs marked the recovered donors of Cohort 3. Input material: PBMCs or T cells enriched from blood (not recorded which). The chain combines TRBV10-3 with TRBJ1-2, with D possibly TRBD1 on 6 matching bases. This receptor was taken from a man in his forties or fifties who had recovered from COVID-19. The CDR3 protein is CAISESQGNAGYTF. CDR3 sequence (DNA): TGTGCCATCAGTGAGTCACAGGGTAATGCTGGCTACACCTTC.